The sequence of this T cell receptor (beta chain) was determined in a study of Graves' ophthalmopathy and Graves' hyperthyroidism. RNA transcripts yielded amplified TCR beta CDR3 regions. First-round RT-PCR used HTBI primers; second-round multiplex PCR followed. MiXCR, applied by TCRdb to the multiplex PCR reads, yields one record per CDR3 protein. Of about 220,000 distinct CDR3 sequences in the sample, 20% to 25% were seen once. This clonotype occurred a few times. The ends were cut back, 6 bases at V and 3 bases at J, with 17 bases in the middle. This CDR3 has 15 amino acids. Germline V gives CDR1 LNHDA, CDR2 SQIVND (reference sequence).

The receptor was isolated from a woman aged 45-65 years with Graves' ophthalmopathy. Sequenced sample: peripheral blood. The chain uses TRBV19 and TRBJ1-1, with D possibly being TRBD1 (6 bases). The CDR3 here is CASSPAAGVHTEAFF. CDR3 bases: TGTGCCAGTAGCCCGGCCGCAGGGGTCCACACTGAAGCTTTCTTT.